This T cell receptor beta chain was sequenced in a study of shared clonotypes between healthy human individuals. Study-wide context: Used for every donor were three CD4 naive, three CD4 memory, two CD8 naive and one CD8 memory plate.

The junction had 11 bases not matched to a gene; V was cut back by 6 bases and J by 3 bases. CDR1 and CDR2 from the germline V gene are MDHEN and SYDVKM. The CDR3 contains 16 residues. For each subset, genomic DNA was distributed in equal portions over several immunoSEQ plates. Sorted-subset replicate PCRs used 150 to 200 ng of genomic DNA. This amount corresponded to some 32,000 T cell genomes. In the authors' methods: Filtering of immunoSEQ junctional sequences could not match full-length read filtering. Clones were sequenced by immunoSEQ multiplex PCR, and TCRdb holds only the in-frame ones, with some missing. V, J and clone size reflect that table, while D and trimming were determined from the DNA. The sample includes 2 million to 2.5 million clones, almost 96% of them seen just once.

The receptor comes from a man aged 18 to 30 in good health. Sequencing was performed on naive CD4+ T cells sorted from blood. The subset was: CD45RA+ positively selected. The chain joins TRBV28 to TRBJ1-2; the match to TRBD1 covers 9 bases. CDR3: CASSYPLGQGDYGYTF. The CDR3 coding sequence is TGTGCCAGCAGCTACCCCCTGGGACAGGGCGACTATGGCTACACCTTC.